Below, 28 T cell receptor beta chains from the same sample are listed, as sequenced in a study of blood T cells in healthy people across ages. A second PCR of about 7 to 12 cycles used a sample-barcoded 5' primer and a J-beta primer mix. Using its own MiXCR run on the 5' RACE reads, TCRdb lists one record per CDR3 protein. The sample includes 910,000 or so distinct CDR3 sequences, about 53% of them seen just once. The sequenced sample was blood. The source of these receptors is a woman aged 60 to 75 in good health.

This clonotype showed up just a few times. V usage is TRBV28 and J usage is TRBJ1-6, with TRBD1 matching 8 bases. The junction had 12 bases not matched to a gene; V was cut back by 11 bases and J by 6 bases. The CDR3 consists of 15 residues. Per germline, CDR1 MDHEN and CDR2 SYDVKM. The CDR3 sequence: CAVQGASRSNSPLHF. The CDR3 coding sequence is TGTGCCGTGCAGGGGGCGTCGAGGAGTAATTCACCCCTCCACTTT.

The V gene is TRBV12-3 or TRBV12-4, the J gene TRBJ1-2, with no clear D. The CDR3 has 13 amino acids. V gave up 7 bases and J gave up 0 bases, with 9 bases separating them. The CDR3 loop is CASKRTANYGYTF. In DNA form, the CDR3 reads TGTGCCAGCAAGAGAACAGCTAACTATGGCTACACCTTC.

The chain carries TRBV20-1 and TRBJ2-7, with D perhaps being TRBD1 or TRBD2 (5 bases each). CDR1 is DFQATT and CDR2 is SNEGSKA in the germline V gene (reference sequence). The germline V and J ends were trimmed by 5 bases and 4 bases, with 18 bases remaining between them. The CDR3 has 14 amino acids. The CDR3 protein is CSAEGRERRYEQYF. Here the CDR3 DNA reads TGCAGTGCTGAGGGGAGAGAGCGGAGATACGAGCAGTACTTC.

The J gene is TRBJ2-7, the V gene TRBV21-1. TRBV21-1 corresponds to a pseudogene. This CDR3 region has 15 residues. The CDR3 nucleotides are TGTGCCAGCAGCAACGGCCAGCGACTTTCCTACGAGCAGTACTTC. Its protein is CASSNGQRLSYEQYF.

Here the CDR3 reads CASSVVAGAERAGPQYF. The CDR3 DNA reads as TGTGCCAGCAGTGTTGTCGCAGGGGCCGAACGGGCAGGGCCCCAGTACTTC. The chain carries TRBV28 and TRBJ2-5; D is perhaps TRBD1 (6 bases). This CDR3 is 17 amino acids long. Per germline, CDR1 MDHEN and CDR2 SYDVKM. V shed 5 bases and J shed 9 bases, with 28 bases lying between them.

The chain is built from TRBV5-5 and TRBJ2-3; 8 positions agree with TRBD1. CDR3 length equals 16 residues. From germline, CDR1 is SGHKS and CDR2 YYEKEE (reference sequence). J lost 2 bases, V lost 2 bases, and 7 bases had no gene match. CDR3 loop: CASSLAGTGHTDTQYF. The CDR3 nucleotides read TGTGCCAGCAGCTTAGCCGGGACAGGACACACAGATACGCAGTATTTT.

The gene calls are TRBV12-3 or TRBV12-4 and TRBJ1-4; a weak D match, TRBD1 (5 bases). There are 15 residues in the CDR3. Trimming cost V 10 bases and J 8 bases, with 23 bases left between them. The CDR3 nucleotides read TGTGCCACAACGGCAGCGTGGGGCGACGGAGAAAAACTGTTTTTT. Translation: CATTAAWGDGEKLFF.

The table lists this clonotype with a few counts. V is TRBV7-9 and J is TRBJ2-3, with 8 bases that match TRBD1. The CDR3 is 19 amino acids. Trimming removed 8 bases from V and 3 bases from J; junction bases left unmatched: 22. CDR1 is SEHNR and CDR2 is FQNEAQ in the germline V gene (reference sequence). CDR3 nucleotide sequence: TGTGCCAGCCGGACACGGTCCGACAGACGACAGGGGATTACAGATACGCAGTATTTT. This gives the protein CASRTRSDRRQGITDTQYF.

V usage is TRBV28 and J usage is TRBJ1-1, with no clear D. Germline loops: CDR1 MDHEN, CDR2 SYDVKM. Between the trimmed V and J ends, which lost 3 bases and 1 base, there was a span of 9 bases. The CDR3 contains 14 residues. CDR3 nucleotide sequence: TGTGCCAGCAGTTTGGTTCGTGGGAACACTGAAGCTTTCTTT. This codes for CASSLVRGNTEAFF.

The V call is TRBV7-3, the J call TRBJ2-5; either TRBD1 or TRBD2 may supply D (5 bases each). Trimming stripped 0 bases from V and 5 bases from J, with 13 bases between. This CDR3 has 15 residues. Germline CDR1 reads SGHTA; CDR2 reads FQGTGA. CDR3 DNA: TGTGCCAGCAGCTTAACGGGGGAGTTTATGGAGACCCAGTACTTC. Translating it yields CASSLTGEFMETQYF.

There are many counts of this clonotype. This chain uses TRBV12-3 or TRBV12-4 with TRBJ2-3; 8 nucleotides align to TRBD2. The CDR3 is made up of 14 amino acids. Trimming cost V 6 bases and J 0 bases; bases outside gene matches: 2. CDR3 DNA: TGTGCCAGCAGCACTAGCGGTAGCACAGATACGCAGTATTTT. Its protein is CASSTSGSTDTQYF.

This clonotype was seen just once. J is TRBJ1-5 and V is TRBV7-2; 7 nucleotides agree with TRBD1. Germline-derived CDR1 and CDR2 are SGHTA and FQGNSA. The CDR3 consists of 15 residues. V lost 5 bases and J lost 0; bases outside the gene matches: 4. CDR3 sequence: CASSPYRGSNQPQHF. In DNA, the CDR3 is TGTGCCAGCAGCCCCTACAGGGGTAGCAATCAGCCCCAGCATTTT.

The chain links TRBV10-3 to TRBJ1-2, with D hard to call. Germline CDR1 reads ENHRY; CDR2 reads SYGVKD. The CDR3 length is 12 residues. Trimming took 2 bases from V and 8 from J, leaving 9 bases between them. As DNA, the CDR3 is TGTGCCATCAGTGAGAGCCAGATGGGCTACACCTTC. Translating it yields CAISESQMGYTF.

The J gene is TRBJ2-1, the V gene TRBV9, with D tentatively TRBD1 or TRBD2 (6 bases each). V was pared by 0 bases and J by 8 bases, with 24 bases between. The CDR3 extends over 18 amino acids. Germline CDR1 SGDLS, CDR2 YYNGEE. CDR3 sequence (DNA): TGTGCCAGCAGCGTAGAAGGTTTTAGGGGGGCTTTGGACGATGAGCAGTTCTTC. Translated: CASSVEGFRGALDDEQFF.

This clonotype was detected only a few times. The chain is built from TRBV21-1 and TRBJ2-7. TRBV21-1 is shown as a pseudogene. This CDR3 has 15 amino acids. The chain's CDR3 is CASSKVRLISYEQYF. The CDR3 region has the DNA TGTGCCAGCAGCAAAGTTCGCCTTATCTCCTACGAGCAGTACTTC.

The chain uses TRBV10-3 and TRBJ2-3; D perhaps matches TRBD1 (6 bases). The germline CDR1 and CDR2 sequences are ENHRY and SYGVKD. This CDR3 region has 13 residues. Trimming cost V 11 bases and J 0 bases, with 12 bases left between them. Here the CDR3 reads CAAAGASTDTQYF. The CDR3 nucleotides read TGTGCCGCGGCAGGGGCTAGCACAGATACGCAGTATTTT.

The chain combines TRBV28 with TRBJ2-5, with 8 positions matching TRBD2. V gave up 4 bases and J gave up 4 bases; unmatched junction bases: 8. Looked up from germline, CDR1 is MDHEN and CDR2 is SYDVKM. The length of the CDR3 is 15 residues. The CDR3 region is CASSSPGGPPETQYF. DNA of the CDR3: TGTGCCAGCAGTTCCCCGGGAGGGCCCCCAGAGACCCAGTACTTC.

V is TRBV7-2 and J is TRBJ2-3; D unresolved. The CDR3 is 14 amino acids. Between the trimmed V and J ends, which lost 5 bases and 3 bases, there was a span of 12 bases. Germline V gene lookup returns CDR1 SGHTA and CDR2 FQGNSA. As DNA, the CDR3 is TGTGCCAGCAGCGTATGGAGCGCGACAGATACGCAGTATTTT. The encoded protein is CASSVWSATDTQYF. The whole variable domain, remainder taken from reference TRBV7-2 and TRBJ2-3, is GAGVSQSPSNKVTEKGKDVELRCDPISGHTALYWYRQSLGQGLEFLIYFQGNSAPDKSGLPSDRFSAERTGGSVSTLTIQRTQQEDSAVYLCASSVWSATDTQYFGPGTRLTVL.

The chain is built from TRBV4-3 and TRBJ2-7; 9 bases agree with TRBD1. The junction had 13 bases not matched to a gene; V was cut back by 2 bases and J by 11 bases. The V gene's germline CDR1 is LGHNA and CDR2 YSLEER. This CDR3 region has 15 residues. The CDR3 here is CASSQNRDREGRKYF. The CDR3 DNA sequence: TGCGCCAGCAGCCAAAACCGGGACAGGGAAGGGCGGAAGTACTTC.

This clonotype was counted a single time. This chain joins TRBV19 and TRBJ1-4, with D perhaps matching TRBD1 (5 bases). The ends were cut back, 5 bases at V and 5 bases at J, with 15 bases in the middle. CDR3 length: 15 amino acids. The germline V gene has CDR1 LNHDA and CDR2 SQIVND (reference sequence). The CDR3 DNA is TGTGCCAGTAGTCCCCAGGGACTTCCAAATGAAAAACTGTTTTTT. This sequence encodes CASSPQGLPNEKLFF.

To note about this clonotype: A junction end diverges from the germline sequence, so it may reflect a read error. This chain connects TRBV29-1 to TRBJ1-2, with 9 bases that match TRBD1. Germline assignment: CDR1 SQVTM and CDR2 ANQGSEA. The CDR3 is 15 residues long. Here the CDR3 reads CSVEDGTGWSYGCTF. The CDR3 DNA sequence: TGCAGCGTTGAAGACGGGACAGGGTGGAGCTATGGCTGCACCTTC.

The chain uses TRBV27 and TRBJ2-3; a possible D gene is TRBD1 (8 bases). CDR1 is MNHEY, CDR2 SMNVEV, per germline (reference sequence). V was trimmed by 9 bases and J by 2 bases, leaving 18 bases between them. This CDR3 has 15 amino acids. Here the CDR3 DNA reads TGTGCCAGTACCGGACAGGGACTATACACAGATACGCAGTATTTT. Its protein product is CASTGQGLYTDTQYF.

The rearrangement uses TRBV28 and TRBJ2-3; D may be TRBD2 (6 bases). The V gene's germline CDR1 is MDHEN and CDR2 SYDVKM. This CDR3 comprises 14 residues. The ends were cut back, 11 bases at V and 5 bases at J, with 20 bases in the middle. In DNA, the CDR3 is TGTGCCGTGAGGGAGGCCCCTAGGGTAGATACGCAGTATTTT. Translation gives CAVREAPRVDTQYF.

The chain couples TRBV29-1 to TRBJ2-1; maybe TRBD1 (6 bases). The germline gives CDR1 SQVTM, CDR2 ANQGSEA. V lost 3 bases to trimming and J lost 7 bases, with 13 bases between them. The CDR3 contains 13 residues. The chain's CDR3 is CSVDGQGRNEQFF. Here the CDR3 DNA reads TGCAGCGTTGATGGGCAGGGGAGAAATGAGCAGTTCTTC.

Comment on this clonotype: Because it lacks the conserved phenylalanine or tryptophan at the end, this CDR3 is likely a read error. V usage is TRBV20-1 and J usage is TRBJ2-1, with D unresolved. CDR1 is DFQATT and CDR2 is SNEGSKA in the germline V gene (reference sequence). This CDR3 has 15 residues. V gave up 3 bases and J gave up 1 base, with 13 bases separating them. CDR3 nucleotides: TGCAGTGCTAGGAGCCTGACGGGTTCCTACAATGAGCAGTTCGTC. Translation: CSARSLTGSYNEQFV.

The chain carries TRBV4-1 and TRBJ2-5; 7 positions agree with TRBD2. This CDR3 region has 16 residues. Per germline, CDR1 MGHRA and CDR2 YSYEKL. The V gene end was trimmed by 0 bases and the J gene end by 1 base; junction bases not matched to a gene: 5. For the CDR3, the DNA is TGCGCCAGCAGCCAAGATGCTAGCGGAGTCCAAGAGACCCAGTACTTC. Protein sequence: CASSQDASGVQETQYF.

A few counts support this clonotype. The rearrangement joins TRBV7-6 to TRBJ2-5, with 7 bases aligning to TRBD2. The J call may be wrong; the DNA end is better matched by TRBJ2-7. Germline V gene data show CDR1 as SGHVS and CDR2 as FNYEAQ. The CDR3 runs 16 residues. CDR3 coding DNA: TGTGCCAGCAGCTCCGCCAGGGCGGGAGCGGCCTACGAGCAGTACTTC. Protein product: CASSSARAGAAYEQYF.

The genes are TRBV13 and TRBJ1-2; no reliable D call. Germline CDR1 is PRHDT and CDR2 is FYEKMQ (reference sequence). The germline V and J ends were trimmed by 5 bases and 4 bases, with 11 bases remaining between them. CDR3 length: 13 amino acids. The CDR3 loop is CASSNRDFYGYTF. The CDR3 DNA sequence: TGTGCCAGCAGCAATAGGGATTTCTATGGCTACACCTTC.